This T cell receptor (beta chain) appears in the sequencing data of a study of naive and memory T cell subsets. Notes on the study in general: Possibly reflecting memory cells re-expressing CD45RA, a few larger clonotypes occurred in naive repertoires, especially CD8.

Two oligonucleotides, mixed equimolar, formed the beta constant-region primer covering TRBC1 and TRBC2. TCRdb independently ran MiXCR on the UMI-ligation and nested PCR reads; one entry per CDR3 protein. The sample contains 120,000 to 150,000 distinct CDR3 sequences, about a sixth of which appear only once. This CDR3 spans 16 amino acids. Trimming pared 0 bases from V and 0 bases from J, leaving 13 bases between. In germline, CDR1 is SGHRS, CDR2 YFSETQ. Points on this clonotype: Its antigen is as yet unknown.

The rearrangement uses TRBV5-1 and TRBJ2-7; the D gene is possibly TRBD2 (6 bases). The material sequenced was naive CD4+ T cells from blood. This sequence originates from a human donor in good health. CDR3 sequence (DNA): TGCGCCAGCAGCTTGGGCGGGACCCTGTCCTCCTACGAGCAGTACTTC. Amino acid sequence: CASSLGGTLSSYEQYF.